This T cell receptor beta chain was sequenced during a study of T-cell reconstitution after alpha-beta-depleted transplantation in children. The CDR3 consists of 16 residues. The V gene end was trimmed by 4 bases and the J gene end by 2 bases; junction bases not matched to a gene: 10. Germline V gene data show CDR1 as SGHNT and CDR2 as YYREEE (reference sequence). As it was prepared, the TCRbeta library received unique molecular identifiers. TCRdb reprocessed the PCR reads via MiXCR and lists one record per CDR3 protein. The sample has about 400,000 distinct CDR3 sequences, about an eighth seen once.

The sequence was obtained from a human donor who donated a stem cell graft to a child with Fanconi anemia. The rearrangement uses TRBV5-4 and TRBJ2-3; 7 bases match TRBD2. The sample here was PBMCs, taken from the stem cell graft. This chain's CDR3 is CASSPRGTTYTDTQYF. Written as DNA, the CDR3 is TGTGCCAGCAGCCCCCGCGGGACTACCTACACAGATACGCAGTATTTT.